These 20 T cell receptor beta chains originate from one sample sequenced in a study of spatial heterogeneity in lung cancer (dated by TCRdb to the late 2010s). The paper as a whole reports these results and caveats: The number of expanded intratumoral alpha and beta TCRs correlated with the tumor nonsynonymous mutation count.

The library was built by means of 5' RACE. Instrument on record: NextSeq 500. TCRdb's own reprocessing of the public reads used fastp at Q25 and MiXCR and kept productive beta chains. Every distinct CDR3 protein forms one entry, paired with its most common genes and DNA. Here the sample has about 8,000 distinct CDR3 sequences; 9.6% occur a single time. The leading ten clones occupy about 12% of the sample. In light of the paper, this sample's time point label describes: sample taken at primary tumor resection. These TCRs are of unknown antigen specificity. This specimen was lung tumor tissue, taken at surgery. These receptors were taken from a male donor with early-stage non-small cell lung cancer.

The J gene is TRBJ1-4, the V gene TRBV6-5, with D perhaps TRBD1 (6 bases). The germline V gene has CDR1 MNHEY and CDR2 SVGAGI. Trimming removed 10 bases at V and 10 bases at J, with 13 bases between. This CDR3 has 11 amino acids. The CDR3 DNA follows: TGTGCCACCTTCGGGGGGGCAAAACTGTTTTTT. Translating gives CATFGGAKLFF.

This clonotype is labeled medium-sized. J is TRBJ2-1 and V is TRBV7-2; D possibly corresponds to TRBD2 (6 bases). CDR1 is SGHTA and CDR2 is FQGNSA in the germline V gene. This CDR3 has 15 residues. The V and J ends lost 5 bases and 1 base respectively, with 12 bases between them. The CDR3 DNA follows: TGTGCCAGCAGCCGGGGGTCAGGGTCCTACAATGAGCAGTTCTTC. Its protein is CASSRGSGSYNEQFF.

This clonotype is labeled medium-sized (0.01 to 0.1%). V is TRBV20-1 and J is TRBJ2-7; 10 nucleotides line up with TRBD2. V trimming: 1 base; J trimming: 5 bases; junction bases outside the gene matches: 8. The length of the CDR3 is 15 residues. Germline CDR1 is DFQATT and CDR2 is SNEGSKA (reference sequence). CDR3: CSARGPTSGLHEQYF. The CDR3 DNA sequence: TGCAGTGCTAGAGGTCCGACTAGCGGGCTCCACGAGCAGTACTTC.

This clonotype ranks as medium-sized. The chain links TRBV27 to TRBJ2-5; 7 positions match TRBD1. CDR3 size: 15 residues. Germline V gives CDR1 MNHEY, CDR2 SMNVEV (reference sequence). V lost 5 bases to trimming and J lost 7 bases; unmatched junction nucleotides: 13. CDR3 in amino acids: CASSGVGGRSVTQYF. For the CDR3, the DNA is TGTGCCAGCAGTGGGGTAGGGGGCCGGTCTGTGACCCAGTACTTC.

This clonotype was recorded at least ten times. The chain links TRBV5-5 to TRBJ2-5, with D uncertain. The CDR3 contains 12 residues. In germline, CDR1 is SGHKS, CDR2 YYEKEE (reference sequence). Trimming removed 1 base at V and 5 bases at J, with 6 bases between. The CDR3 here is CASSLFSETQYF. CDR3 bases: TGTGCCAGCAGCTTGTTTTCGGAGACCCAGTACTTC.

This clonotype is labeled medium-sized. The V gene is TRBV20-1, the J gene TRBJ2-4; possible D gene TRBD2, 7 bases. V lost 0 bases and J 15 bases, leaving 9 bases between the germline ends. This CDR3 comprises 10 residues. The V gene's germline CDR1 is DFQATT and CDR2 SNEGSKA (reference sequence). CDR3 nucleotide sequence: TGCAGTGCTAGAGAGGGGGGGCTGTACTTC. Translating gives CSAREGGLYF.

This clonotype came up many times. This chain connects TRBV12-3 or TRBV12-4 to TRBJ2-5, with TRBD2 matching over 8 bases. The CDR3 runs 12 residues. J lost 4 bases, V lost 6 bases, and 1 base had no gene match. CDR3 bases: TGTGCCAGCAGACGGGGGGGAGAGACCCAGTACTTC. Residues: CASRRGGETQYF.

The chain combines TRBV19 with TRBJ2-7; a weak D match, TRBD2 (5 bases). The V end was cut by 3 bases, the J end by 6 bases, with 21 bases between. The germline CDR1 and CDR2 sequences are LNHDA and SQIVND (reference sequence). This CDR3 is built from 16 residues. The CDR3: CASSMSSGSVAGEQYF. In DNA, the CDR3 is TGTGCCAGTAGTATGTCATCGGGCAGCGTCGCGGGCGAGCAGTACTTC.

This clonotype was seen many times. This CDR3 is CASSNSPREGYTF. CDR3 coding DNA: TGTGCCAGTAGTAACAGCCCACGAGAAGGCTACACCTTC. The V gene is TRBV19, the J gene TRBJ1-2; D unresolved. The V gene's germline CDR1 is LNHDA and CDR2 SQIVND (reference sequence). The CDR3 is made up of 13 amino acids. V lost 4 bases and J lost 8, with 14 bases in between.

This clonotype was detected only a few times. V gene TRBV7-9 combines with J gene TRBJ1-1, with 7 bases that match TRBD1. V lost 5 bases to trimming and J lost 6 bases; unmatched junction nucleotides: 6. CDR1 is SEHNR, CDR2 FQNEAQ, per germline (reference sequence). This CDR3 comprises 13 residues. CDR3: CASSRQGDAEAFF. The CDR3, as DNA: TGTGCCAGCAGCCGACAGGGCGACGCTGAAGCTTTCTTT.

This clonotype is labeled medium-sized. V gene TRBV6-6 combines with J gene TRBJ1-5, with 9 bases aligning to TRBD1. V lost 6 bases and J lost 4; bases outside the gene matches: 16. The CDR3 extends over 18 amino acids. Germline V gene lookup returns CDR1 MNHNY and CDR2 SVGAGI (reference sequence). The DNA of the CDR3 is TGTGCCAGCAGGGTTAGTCTGGGCGGACAGGGGCCTAATCAGCCCCAGCATTTT. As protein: CASRVSLGGQGPNQPQHF.

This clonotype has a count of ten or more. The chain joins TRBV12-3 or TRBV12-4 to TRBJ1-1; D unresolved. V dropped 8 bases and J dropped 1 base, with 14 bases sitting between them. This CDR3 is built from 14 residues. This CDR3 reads CASAELGANTEAFF. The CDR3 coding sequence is TGTGCCAGCGCGGAACTCGGTGCGAACACTGAAGCTTTCTTT.

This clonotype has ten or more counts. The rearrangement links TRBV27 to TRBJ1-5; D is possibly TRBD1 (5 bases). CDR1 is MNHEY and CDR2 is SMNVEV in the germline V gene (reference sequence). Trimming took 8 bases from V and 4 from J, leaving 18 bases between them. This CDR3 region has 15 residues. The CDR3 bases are TGTGCCAGCTCCGAGCTGGGGGGGGATAATCAGCCCCAGCATTTT. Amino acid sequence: CASSELGGDNQPQHF.

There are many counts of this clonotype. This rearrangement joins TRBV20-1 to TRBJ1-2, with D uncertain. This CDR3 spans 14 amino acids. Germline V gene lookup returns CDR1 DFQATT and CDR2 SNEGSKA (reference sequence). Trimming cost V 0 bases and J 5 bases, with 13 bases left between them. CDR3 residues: CSARDRSYFYGYTF. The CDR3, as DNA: TGCAGTGCTAGAGACCGGTCCTATTTTTATGGCTACACCTTC.

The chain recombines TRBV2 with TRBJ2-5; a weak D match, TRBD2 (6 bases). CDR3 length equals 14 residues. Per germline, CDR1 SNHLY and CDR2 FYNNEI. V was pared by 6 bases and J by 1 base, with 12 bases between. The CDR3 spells CASRGFGSQETQYF. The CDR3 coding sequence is TGTGCCAGCAGGGGATTCGGGAGCCAAGAGACCCAGTACTTC.

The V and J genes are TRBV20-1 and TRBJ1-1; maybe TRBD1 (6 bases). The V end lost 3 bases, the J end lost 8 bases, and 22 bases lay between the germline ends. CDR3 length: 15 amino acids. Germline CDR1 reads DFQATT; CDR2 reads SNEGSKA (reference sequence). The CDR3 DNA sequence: TGCAGTGCTAGTTGGCCCTACCCCTTGGGGGCCGAAGCTTTCTTT. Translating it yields CSASWPYPLGAEAFF.

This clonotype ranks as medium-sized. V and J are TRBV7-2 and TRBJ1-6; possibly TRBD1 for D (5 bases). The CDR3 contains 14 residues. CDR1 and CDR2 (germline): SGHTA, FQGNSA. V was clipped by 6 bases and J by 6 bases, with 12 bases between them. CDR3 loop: CASRSDSLNSPLHF. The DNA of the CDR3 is TGTGCCAGCAGATCCGACAGTCTTAATTCACCCCTCCACTTT.

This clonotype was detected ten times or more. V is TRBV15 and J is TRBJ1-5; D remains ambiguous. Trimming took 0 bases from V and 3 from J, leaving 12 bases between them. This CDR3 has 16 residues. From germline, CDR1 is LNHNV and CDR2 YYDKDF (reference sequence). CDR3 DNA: TGTGCCACCAGCAGAGAAGGATGGCAGGACAATCAGCCCCAGCATTTT. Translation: CATSREGWQDNQPQHF.

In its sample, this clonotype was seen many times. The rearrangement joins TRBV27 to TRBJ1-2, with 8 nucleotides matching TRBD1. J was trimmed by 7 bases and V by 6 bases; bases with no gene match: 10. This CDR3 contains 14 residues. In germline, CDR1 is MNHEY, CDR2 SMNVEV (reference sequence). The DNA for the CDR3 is TGTGCCAGCAGAGGACAGGGATCTGCACTTGGCTACACCTTC. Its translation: CASRGQGSALGYTF.

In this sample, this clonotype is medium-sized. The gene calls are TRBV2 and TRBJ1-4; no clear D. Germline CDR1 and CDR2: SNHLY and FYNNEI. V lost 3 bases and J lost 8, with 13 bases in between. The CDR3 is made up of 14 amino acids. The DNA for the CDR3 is TGTGCCAGCAGTGAGGCCCTCCCCGGGGAAAAACTGTTTTTT. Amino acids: CASSEALPGEKLFF.